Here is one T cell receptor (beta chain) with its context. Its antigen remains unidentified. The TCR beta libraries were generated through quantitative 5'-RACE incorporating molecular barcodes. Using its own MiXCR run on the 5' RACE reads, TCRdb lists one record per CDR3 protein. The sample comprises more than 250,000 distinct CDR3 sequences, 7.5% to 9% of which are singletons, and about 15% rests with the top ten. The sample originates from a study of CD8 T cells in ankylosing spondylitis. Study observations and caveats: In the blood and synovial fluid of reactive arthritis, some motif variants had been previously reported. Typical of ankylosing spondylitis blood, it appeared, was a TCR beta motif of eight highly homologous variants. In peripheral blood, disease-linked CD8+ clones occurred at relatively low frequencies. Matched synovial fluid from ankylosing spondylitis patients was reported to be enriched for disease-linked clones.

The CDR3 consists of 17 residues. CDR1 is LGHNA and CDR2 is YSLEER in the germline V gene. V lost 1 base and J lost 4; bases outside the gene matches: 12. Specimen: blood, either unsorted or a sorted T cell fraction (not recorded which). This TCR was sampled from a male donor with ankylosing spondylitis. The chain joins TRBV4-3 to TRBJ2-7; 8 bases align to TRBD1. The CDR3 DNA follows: TGCGCCAGCAGCCAAGGGCAGACAGGGGTGATAGGTTACGAGCAGTACTTC. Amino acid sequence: CASSQGQTGVIGYEQYF.